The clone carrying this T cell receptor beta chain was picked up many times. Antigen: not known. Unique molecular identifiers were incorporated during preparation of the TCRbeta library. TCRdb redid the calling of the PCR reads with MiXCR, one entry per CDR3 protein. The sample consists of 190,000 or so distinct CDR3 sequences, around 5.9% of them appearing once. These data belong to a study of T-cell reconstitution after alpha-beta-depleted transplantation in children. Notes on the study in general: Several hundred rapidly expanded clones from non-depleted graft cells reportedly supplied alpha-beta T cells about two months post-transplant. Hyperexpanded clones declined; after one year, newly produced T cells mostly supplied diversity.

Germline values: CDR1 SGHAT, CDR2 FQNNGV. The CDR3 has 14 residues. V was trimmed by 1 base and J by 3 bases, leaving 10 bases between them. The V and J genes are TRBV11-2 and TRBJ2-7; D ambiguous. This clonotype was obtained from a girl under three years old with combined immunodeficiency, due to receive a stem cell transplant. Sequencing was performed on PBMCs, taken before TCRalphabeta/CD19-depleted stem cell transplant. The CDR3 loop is CASSLVVRGYEQYF. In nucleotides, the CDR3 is TGTGCCAGCAGCTTAGTAGTCAGAGGCTACGAGCAGTACTTC.